Listed here are 8 T cell receptor beta chains from one sample, sequenced in a study of human T cells and chemical hapten exposure. TCRdb called the RACE reads again in MiXCR, with one record for every CDR3 protein. The table lists approximately 80,000 distinct CDR3 sequences, 13% of them singletons. Time point given: patch test 3, about 24 weeks after DPC sensitization. The treatment denotes: therapeutic diphenylcyclopropenone sensitization with weekly scalp DPC. Sequencing was performed on whole blood, taken in connection with sensitization to the hapten diphenylcyclopropenone (DPC). The receptors derive from a woman in her 50s with alopecia areata. Some clones in this sample may be carry-over from other donors' samples.

This clonotype was recorded many times. The chain recombines TRBV7-9 with TRBJ2-7; 7 bases line up with TRBD2. CDR1 SEHNR and CDR2 FQNEAQ come from the germline V gene (reference sequence). The CDR3 runs 13 residues. V lost 2 bases, J lost 4 bases, and 2 bases stayed unmatched. The CDR3 DNA follows: TGTGCCAGCAGCTTATCGGGGGGATACGAGCAGTACTTC. It is translated as CASSLSGGYEQYF.

The chain carries TRBV7-9 and TRBJ2-1, with 13 positions matching TRBD2. The CDR3 loop spans 16 amino acids. V lost 3 bases, J lost 5 bases, and 4 bases stayed unmatched. CDR1 is SEHNR, CDR2 FQNEAQ, per germline (reference sequence). The CDR3 DNA sequence: TGTGCCAGCAGCTTCCGGACTAGCGGGGGAGACAATGAGCAGTTCTTC. This translates into CASSFRTSGGDNEQFF.

V gene TRBV2 combines with J gene TRBJ1-2; D is undetermined. V was clipped by 6 bases and J by 4 bases, with 9 bases between them. This CDR3 region has 12 residues. The germline V gene has CDR1 SNHLY and CDR2 FYNNEI. CDR3 sequence: CASRGSTYGYTF. For the CDR3, the DNA is TGTGCCAGCAGAGGCAGCACCTATGGCTACACCTTC.

The gene calls are TRBV18 and TRBJ1-5; D is possibly TRBD1 (6 bases). The CDR3 runs 18 residues. Germline lookup yields CDR1 KGHSH and CDR2 LQKENI. V was pared by 3 bases and J by 7 bases, with 25 bases between. Here the CDR3 reads CASSPSPGTQIGDQPQHF. As DNA, the CDR3 is TGTGCCAGCTCACCTAGTCCCGGGACACAGATCGGGGACCAGCCCCAGCATTTT. Full variable domain (outside the CDR3, taken from reference TRBV18 and TRBJ1-5): NAGVMQNPRHLVRRRGQEARLRCSPMKGHSHVYWYRQLPEEGLKFMVYLQKENIIDESGMPKERFSAEFPKEGPSILRIQQVVRGDSAAYFCASSPSPGTQIGDQPQHFGDGTRLSIL.

This clonotype has more than one count but fewer than ten. This chain connects TRBV12-3 or TRBV12-4 to TRBJ2-2, with 11 bases lining up with TRBD2. Trimming removed 5 bases from V and 6 bases from J; junction bases left unmatched: 8. The CDR3 contains 16 residues. The CDR3 bases are TGTGCCAGCAGTCCCGGGACTAGCGGAGCCTCCGGGGAGCTGTTTTTT. Protein: CASSPGTSGASGELFF.

The chain recombines TRBV10-2 with TRBJ1-1; 9 nucleotides line up with TRBD1. In germline, CDR1 is WSHSY, CDR2 SAAADI. The CDR3 has 13 residues. Unmatched junction bases numbered 3, after V lost 6 bases and J lost 4 bases. Written as DNA, the CDR3 is TGCGCCAGCAGACAGGGGGCTATCACTGAAGCTTTCTTT. Its translation is CASRQGAITEAFF.

This clonotype was found a few times. The rearrangement joins TRBV18 to TRBJ1-1; D uncertain. This CDR3 is 12 amino acids long. Germline CDR1 is KGHSH and CDR2 is LQKENI. Between the trimmed V and J ends, which lost 7 bases and 6 bases, there was a span of 12 bases. CDR3 sequence (DNA): TGTGCCAGCTTAGGGCCTAGCGCTGAAGCTTTCTTT. Encoded protein: CASLGPSAEAFF.

This clonotype was detected a few times. V is TRBV29-1 and J is TRBJ1-5; D is perhaps TRBD1 (5 bases). V shed 4 bases and J shed 9 bases, with 10 bases lying between them. Germline V lookup: CDR1 SQVTM, CDR2 ANQGSEA. The CDR3 runs 11 residues. The DNA for the CDR3 is TGCAGCGTTGGGTCGAGGGGGCCCCAGCATTTT. Its translation is CSVGSRGPQHF.